Presented here are 21 T cell receptor beta chains from one specimen sequenced in a study of vaccination effects on CD4 cells after COVID-19. These receptors' antigens are unknown. Using immunoSEQ multiplex PCR, the repertoire was profiled, and TCRdb retains in-frame clones only, with some absent. The profile covers tens of thousands of clones, with around four fifths appearing a single time and 7.8% taken by the ten largest. Before sequencing, viral peptide pools were used by the ViraFEST assay to expand antigen-specific CD4+ T cells. Culturing for roughly 10 days preceded CD4+ T cell isolation. Two-dose BNT162b2 or mRNA-1273 vaccination was given to participants. This specimen was CD4+ T cells from PBMCs cultured with SARS-CoV-2 spike peptides, taken after COVID-19 vaccination. The origin of the receptors is a human donor who received a COVID-19 vaccine.

V gene TRBV5-1 combines with J gene TRBJ2-2; 11 positions match TRBD2. In germline, CDR1 is SGHRS, CDR2 YFSETQ. The CDR3 is 15 residues long. J lost 6 bases, V lost 4 bases, and 5 bases had no gene match. CDR3 sequence: CASSGTSGGAGELFF. As DNA, the CDR3 is TGCGCCAGCAGCGGAACTAGCGGGGGCGCCGGGGAGCTGTTTTTT.

The chain links TRBV3-1 (or the pseudogene TRBV3-2) to TRBJ1-3; D is ambiguous. The V end was cut by 1 base, the J end by 3 bases, with 10 bases between. Germline lookup yields CDR1 LGHDT and CDR2 YNNKEL (reference sequence). This CDR3 has 15 amino acids. The DNA for the CDR3 is TGTGCCAGCAGCCAAGGCCGGGCAGGTGGAAACACCATATATTTT. Protein sequence: CASSQGRAGGNTIYF.

The genes are TRBV10-2 and TRBJ1-2; D might be TRBD1 (6 bases). V lost 8 bases and J 0 bases, leaving 10 bases between the germline ends. There are 13 residues in the CDR3. Germline loops: CDR1 WSHSY, CDR2 SAAADI. CDR3 protein: CASRDTSNYGYTF. In DNA form, the CDR3 reads TGCGCCAGCCGGGACACTTCTAACTATGGCTACACCTTC.

V and J are TRBV7-8 and TRBJ2-5; D possibly corresponds to TRBD1 (6 bases). Germline assignment: CDR1 SGHVS and CDR2 FQNEAQ. The V gene lost 4 bases and the J gene lost 0 bases, with 6 bases spanning the gap. There are 13 residues in the CDR3. In DNA form, the CDR3 reads TGTGCCAGCAGCTGGACAGACCAAGAGACCCAGTACTTC. The encoded protein is CASSWTDQETQYF.

The chain joins TRBV18 to TRBJ1-5; the D is unclear. In germline, CDR1 is KGHSH, CDR2 LQKENI. The CDR3 contains 14 residues. Trimming cost V 2 bases and J 3 bases, with 8 bases left between them. CDR3 DNA sequence: TGTGCCAGCTCACCAGGTGCGGACAATCAGCCCCAGCATTTT. It encodes CASSPGADNQPQHF.

The genes are TRBV10-3 and TRBJ2-4, with a weak D call TRBD1 (7 bases). The CDR3 contains 15 residues. Germline V CDR1 and CDR2: ENHRY, SYGVKD. Trimming took off 6 bases at V and 1 base at J, with 13 bases between the two ends. Written as DNA, the CDR3 is TGTGCCATCAGGGAGGGACAGACCGCCAAAAACATTCAGTACTTC. As protein: CAIREGQTAKNIQYF.

This sequence joins TRBV11-2 and TRBJ2-1; D is perhaps TRBD1 or TRBD2 (5 bases each). V was cut by 3 bases and J by 9 bases, with 12 bases left in between. CDR3 length equals 13 residues. Germline V gene lookup returns CDR1 SGHAT and CDR2 FQNNGV. The CDR3 loop reads CASSLPKRGEQFF. The CDR3 DNA follows: TGTGCCAGCAGCTTGCCCAAGAGGGGTGAGCAGTTCTTC.

CDR3 protein: CASRSRGQTLYGYTF. The DNA of the CDR3 is TGTGCCAGTAGATCTCGGGGACAGACCCTCTATGGCTACACCTTC. The chain joins TRBV19 to TRBJ1-2; 7 nucleotides agree with TRBD1. Looked up from germline, CDR1 is LNHDA and CDR2 is SQIVND (reference sequence). V was pared by 6 bases and J by 4 bases, with 11 bases of the junction left unmatched. This CDR3 is built from 15 residues.

This chain uses TRBV7-9 with TRBJ2-7; D ambiguous. Trimming took 2 bases from V and 2 from J, leaving 10 bases between them. CDR1 SEHNR and CDR2 FQNEAQ come from the germline V gene (reference sequence). The CDR3 runs 14 residues. Written as DNA, the CDR3 is TGTGCCAGCAGCTTACTTATGGGAACCTACGAGCAGTACTTC. Amino acids: CASSLLMGTYEQYF. Supplemented by reference TRBV7-9 and TRBJ2-7, the full variable domain reads DTGVSQNPRHKITKRGQNVTFRCDPISEHNRLYWYRQTLGQGPEFLTYFQNEAQLEKSRLLSDRFSAERPKGSFSTLEIQRTEQGDSAMYLCASSLLMGTYEQYFGPGTRLTVT.

This rearrangement joins TRBV2 to TRBJ2-3; 8 bases line up with TRBD2. The CDR3 has 16 residues. The germline V gene encodes CDR1 SNHLY and CDR2 FYNNEI. Trimming at V came to 2 bases and at J to 6 bases, leaving 10 bases not matched to a gene. The CDR3 sequence: CASSERAGGLADTQYF. CDR3 nucleotides: TGTGCCAGCAGTGAAAGGGCGGGAGGATTGGCGGATACGCAGTATTTT.

DNA of the CDR3: TGCAGCGTTGAAGACTCGACAGGGAGACCAGATACGCAGTATTTT. Its translation is CSVEDSTGRPDTQYF. The gene calls are TRBV29-1 and TRBJ2-3, with 7 bases that match TRBD1. This CDR3 has 15 residues. Germline V CDR1 and CDR2: SQVTM, ANQGSEA. After removal of 0 bases from V and 4 bases from J, the junction contained 7 bases not matched to a gene.

This clone came up once. V and J are TRBV9 and TRBJ2-3; D perhaps matches TRBD1 (6 bases). Germline V gene sequence: CDR1 SGDLS, CDR2 YYNGEE. The CDR3 runs to 15 residues. V was trimmed by 4 bases and J by 2 bases, leaving 14 bases between them. In DNA form, the CDR3 reads TGTGCCAGCAGCTTACCGTGGGGACACACAGATACGCAGTATTTT. Amino acids: CASSLPWGHTDTQYF.

The rearrangement uses TRBV5-1 and TRBJ1-5; D unresolved. The CDR3 spans 14 residues. V dropped 0 bases and J dropped 7 bases, with 11 bases sitting between them. Looked up from germline, CDR1 is SGHRS and CDR2 is YFSETQ. Here the CDR3 DNA reads TGCGCCAGCAGCTTGGAAAGGCACAACCAGCCCCAGCATTTT. Its protein product is CASSLERHNQPQHF.

The sample holds a few counts of this clone. The rearrangement joins TRBV7-9 to TRBJ2-5, with D perhaps matching TRBD1 (6 bases). Germline V gives CDR1 SEHNR, CDR2 FQNEAQ (reference sequence). There are 15 residues in the CDR3. V shed 1 base and J shed 5 bases, with 14 bases lying between them. The CDR3 DNA is TGTGCCAGCAGCTTAGGTGGACAGATTTGGGAGACCCAGTACTTC. Amino acid sequence: CASSLGGQIWETQYF.

The chain joins TRBV6-1 to TRBJ2-5, with D unresolved. V was pared by 0 bases and J by 7 bases, with 12 bases between. This CDR3 spans 14 amino acids. Germline V CDR1 and CDR2: MNHNS, SASEGT. The CDR3 DNA is TGTGCCAGCAGTGAAGCGCTCCCAAGTGGGACCCAGTACTTC. Translated, it gives CASSEALPSGTQYF.

The rearrangement uses TRBV28 and TRBJ1-1; no clear D. Trimming took off 3 bases at V and 1 base at J, with 9 bases between the two ends. The CDR3 contains 14 residues. CDR1 and CDR2 from the germline V gene are MDHEN and SYDVKM. The CDR3 is CASSFVRENTEAFF. The CDR3 nucleotides read TGTGCCAGCAGTTTCGTCCGGGAGAACACTGAAGCTTTCTTT. Variable domain in full (rest from reference TRBV28 and TRBJ1-1): DVKVTQSSRYLVKRTGEKVFLECVQDMDHENMFWYRQDPGLGLRLIYFSYDVKMKEKGDIPEGYSVSREKKERFSLILESASTNQTSMYLCASSFVRENTEAFFGQGTRLTVV.

The chain carries TRBV29-1 and TRBJ2-5; D call uncertain. CDR1 SQVTM and CDR2 ANQGSEA come from the germline V gene. V gave up 7 bases and J gave up 1 base, with 13 bases separating them. This CDR3 contains 13 residues. The CDR3 here is CSAHSGSQETQYF. CDR3 nucleotide sequence: TGCAGCGCCCACTCGGGCAGCCAAGAGACCCAGTACTTC. Drawing the rest from reference TRBV29-1 and TRBJ2-5, the complete variable domain is SAVISQKPSRDICQRGTSLTIQCQVDSQVTMMFWYRQQPGQSLTLIATANQGSEATYESGFVIDKFPISRPNLTFSTLTVSNMSPEDSSIYLCSAHSGSQETQYFGPGTRLLVL.

The V and J genes are TRBV4-1 and TRBJ1-5; possible D gene TRBD1, 5 bases. This CDR3 comprises 17 residues. CDR1 is MGHRA and CDR2 is YSYEKL in the germline V gene. The ends were cut back, 1 base at V and 4 bases at J, with 17 bases in the middle. CDR3 in DNA: TGCGCCAGCAGCCAAGGAGGAAGGGGACCGCAGAATCAGCCCCAGCATTTT. Its protein product is CASSQGGRGPQNQPQHF.

The rearrangement uses TRBV3-1 (or the pseudogene TRBV3-2) and TRBJ2-1; the match to TRBD1 covers 8 bases. Germline V gene sequence: CDR1 LGHDT, CDR2 YNNKEL (reference sequence). The CDR3 runs to 11 residues. The ends lost 2 bases at V and 15 bases at J; junction bases unmatched: 3. CDR3 DNA: TGTGCCAGCAGCCAACCAGGGGGCCTGTTCTTC. Translated, it gives CASSQPGGLFF.

The chain joins TRBV5-1 to TRBJ2-1; D is possibly TRBD1 or TRBD2 (5 bases each). Deletions cut 0 bases from V and 8 bases from J, with 15 bases between. Germline V lookup: CDR1 SGHRS, CDR2 YFSETQ. CDR3 length: 15 amino acids. In DNA form, the CDR3 reads TGCGCCAGCAGCTTGGCCCCGGGACCGGGGTATGAGCAGTTCTTC. Residues: CASSLAPGPGYEQFF.

Note on this clone: At one end the junction does not follow the germline gene, possibly because of a read error. This sequence joins TRBV6-5 and TRBJ1-1, with D tentatively TRBD1 (6 bases). The germline CDR1 and CDR2 sequences are MNHEY and SVGAGI. This CDR3 spans 14 amino acids. This CDR3 reads CASNYRGLSTEAFF. CDR3 nucleotides: TGTGCCAGCAATTACCGGGGGCTTTCCACGGAAGCTTTCTTT.